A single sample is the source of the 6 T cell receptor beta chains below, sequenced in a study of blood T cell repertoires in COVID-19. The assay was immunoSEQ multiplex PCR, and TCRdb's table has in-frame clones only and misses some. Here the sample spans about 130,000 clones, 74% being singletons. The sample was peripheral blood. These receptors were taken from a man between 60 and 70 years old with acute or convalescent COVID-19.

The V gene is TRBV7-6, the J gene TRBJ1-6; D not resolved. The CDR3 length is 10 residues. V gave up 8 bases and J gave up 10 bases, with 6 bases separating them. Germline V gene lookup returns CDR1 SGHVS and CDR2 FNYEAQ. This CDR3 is CASGGSPLHF. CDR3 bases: TGTGCCAGCGGCGGCTCACCCCTCCACTTT.

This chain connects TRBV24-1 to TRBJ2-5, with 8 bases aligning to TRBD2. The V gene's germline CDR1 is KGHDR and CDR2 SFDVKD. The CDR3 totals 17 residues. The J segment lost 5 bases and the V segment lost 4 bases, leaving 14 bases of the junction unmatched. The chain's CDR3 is CATSDSGLVQHRETQYF. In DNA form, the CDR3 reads TGTGCCACCAGTGACTCGGGACTAGTCCAACACAGGGAGACCCAGTACTTC.

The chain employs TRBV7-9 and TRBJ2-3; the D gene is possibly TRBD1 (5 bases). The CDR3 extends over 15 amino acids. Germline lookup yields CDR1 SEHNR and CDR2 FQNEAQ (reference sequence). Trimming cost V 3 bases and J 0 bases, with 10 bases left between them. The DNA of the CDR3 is TGTGCCAGCAGCTTCGGACACAGAAGCACAGATACGCAGTATTTT. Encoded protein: CASSFGHRSTDTQYF.

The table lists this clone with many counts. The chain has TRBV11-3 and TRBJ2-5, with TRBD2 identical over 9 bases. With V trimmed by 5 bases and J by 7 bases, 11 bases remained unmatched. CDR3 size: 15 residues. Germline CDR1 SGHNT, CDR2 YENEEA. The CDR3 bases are TGTGCCAGCAGCCTCCCGGGTAGCGGGAGAATGACCCAGTACTTC. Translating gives CASSLPGSGRMTQYF.

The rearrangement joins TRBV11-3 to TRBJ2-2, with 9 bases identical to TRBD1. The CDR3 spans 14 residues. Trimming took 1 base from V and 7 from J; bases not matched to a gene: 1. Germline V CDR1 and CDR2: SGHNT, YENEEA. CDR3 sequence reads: CASSLGQGDGELFF. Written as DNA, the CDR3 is TGTGCCAGCAGCTTAGGACAGGGGGACGGGGAGCTGTTTTTT.

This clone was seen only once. The CDR3 region has the DNA TGTGCCAGCGCCATAACGGGTGGCAACTATGGCTACACCTTC. Its protein is CASAITGGNYGYTF. V usage is TRBV6-5 and J usage is TRBJ1-2; no definite D call. CDR3 length: 14 residues. Trimming stripped 8 bases from V and 2 bases from J, with 15 bases between. The germline V gene encodes CDR1 MNHEY and CDR2 SVGAGI.